The 11 T cell receptor beta chains given below trace back to one sample, sequenced in a study of blood T cells in healthy people across ages. Primed by a sample-barcoded 5' primer and a J-beta primer mix, a second PCR proceeded for about 7 to 12 cycles. Each CDR3 protein gets one entry after TCRdb re-called the 5' RACE reads with MiXCR. The data show approximately 1,000,000 distinct CDR3 sequences, roughly two fifths seen once. Material: blood. All receptors come from a man aged 18 to 30 in good health.

The chain is built from TRBV4-3 and TRBJ1-2; perhaps TRBD1 as D (5 bases). This CDR3 has 16 amino acids. CDR1 is LGHNA and CDR2 is YSLEER in the germline V gene. V lost 2 bases to trimming and J lost 2 bases, with 15 bases between them. The CDR3 loop is CASSQTPGRINYGYTF. As DNA, the CDR3 is TGCGCCAGCAGCCAAACGCCGGGACGGATAAACTATGGCTACACCTTC.

The rearrangement links TRBV11-1 to TRBJ2-5; no reliable D call. This CDR3 region has 14 residues. Germline CDR1 and CDR2: SGHAT and FQDESV (reference sequence). Trimming took 0 bases from V and 11 from J, leaving 16 bases between them. CDR3 sequence (DNA): TGTGCCAGCAGCTTAGCGCTCCAAAACAATGAGCAGTACTTC. Amino acids: CASSLALQNNEQYF. Together with reference TRBV11-1 and TRBJ2-5, the CDR3 gives the full variable domain: EAEVAQSPRYKITEKSQAVAFWCDPISGHATLYWYRQILGQGPELLVQFQDESVVDDSQLPKDRFSAERLKGVDSTLKIQPAELGDSAMYLCASSLALQNNEQYFGPGTRLLVL.

V and J are TRBV27 and TRBJ1-1, with D perhaps TRBD1 (5 bases). The V end was cut by 6 bases, the J end by 7 bases, with 24 bases between. The CDR3 has 16 residues. The V gene's germline CDR1 is MNHEY and CDR2 SMNVEV (reference sequence). The CDR3 region is CASSFFGAQKWGEAFF. CDR3 sequence (DNA): TGTGCCAGCAGCTTCTTTGGGGCGCAAAAGTGGGGTGAAGCTTTCTTT.

V is TRBV7-9 and J is TRBJ2-1, with unresolved D. This CDR3 spans 16 amino acids. Trimming took 2 bases from V and 4 from J, leaving 15 bases between them. Germline V CDR1 and CDR2: SEHNR, FQNEAQ (reference sequence). CDR3: CASSLISDLSYNEQFF. CDR3 bases: TGTGCCAGCAGCTTAATCTCGGACCTATCATACAATGAGCAGTTCTTC.

This clonotype has a single count. A junction boundary mismatches the germline segment, possibly from a read error. The J gene is TRBJ2-2, the V gene TRBV6-1, with 7 bases aligning to TRBD2. Germline-derived CDR1 and CDR2 are MNHNS and SASEGT. The CDR3 length is 16 residues. The CDR3 loop reads CANSEMGGRYTGELFF. The CDR3, as DNA: TGTGCCAACAGTGAAATGGGGGGGAGGTACACCGGGGAGCTGTTTTTT.

This clonotype was counted many times. The rearrangement joins TRBV21-1 to TRBJ1-5; TRBD1 reflects the table's D call only, with no check against the DNA. TRBV21-1 is a listed pseudogene. There are 13 residues in the CDR3. The DNA for the CDR3 is TGTGCCAGCAGATACAGGGGTAATCAGCCCCAGCATTTT. This gives the protein CASRYRGNQPQHF.

The chain links TRBV7-9 to TRBJ1-4; D gene uncertain. Trimming pared 0 bases from V and 6 bases from J, leaving 11 bases between. CDR3 size: 15 residues. The germline V gene encodes CDR1 SEHNR and CDR2 FQNEAQ (reference sequence). The CDR3 region is CASSLAPDQDEKLFF. Written as DNA, the CDR3 is TGTGCCAGCAGCTTAGCCCCAGACCAGGATGAAAAACTGTTTTTT.

The table lists this clonotype with a few counts. The rearrangement joins TRBV12-3 or TRBV12-4 to TRBJ2-7, with D tentatively TRBD1 (5 bases). The CDR3 sequence is 13 residues long. V dropped 5 bases and J dropped 1 base, with 9 bases sitting between them. The CDR3 reads CASSNRFSYEQYF. CDR3 bases: TGTGCCAGCAGTAACAGGTTTTCCTACGAGCAGTACTTC.

This clonotype was counted at least ten times. The chain uses TRBV29-1 and TRBJ1-4; a weak D match, TRBD1 (6 bases). The CDR3 is 14 residues long. V was cut by 7 bases and J by 3 bases, with 15 bases left in between. Looked up from germline, CDR1 is SQVTM and CDR2 is ANQGSEA. CDR3 sequence reads: CSAPGAGSNEKLFF. The DNA for the CDR3 is TGCAGCGCTCCAGGGGCCGGCTCTAATGAAAAACTGTTTTTT.

Worth noting for this clonotype: A junction boundary mismatches the germline segment, possibly from a read error. DNA of the CDR3: TGTGCCAGCAGCCAAGATCAAGTTAATGTGCAGTTCTTC. The encoded protein is CASSQDQVNVQFF. The chain has TRBV3-1 and TRBJ2-1, with no clear D. The CDR3 covers 13 residues. CDR1 LGHDT and CDR2 YNNKEL come from the germline V gene (reference sequence).

This chain joins TRBV10-3 and TRBJ2-7; TRBD1 might be the D (6 bases). There are 13 residues in the CDR3. The V end was cut by 10 bases, the J end by 0 bases, with 13 bases between. The germline V gene encodes CDR1 ENHRY and CDR2 SYGVKD. The CDR3 protein is CATNDRLSYEQYF. DNA for the CDR3: TGTGCCACCAACGACAGGCTCTCCTACGAGCAGTACTTC.